The sequence of this TCR beta chain was determined in a study of blood T cell repertoires in COVID-19. Sequencing was performed with immunoSEQ multiplex PCR; in TCRdb, only in-frame clones are kept and a portion is missing. Of some 200,000 clones in the sample, 70% to 85% were seen once. Per the germline V gene, CDR1 is SNHLY and CDR2 is FYNNEI. Losses at the gene ends were 8 bases for V and 3 bases for J; bases not matched to a gene: 3. There are 12 residues in the CDR3. The receptor comes from a human donor with acute or convalescent COVID-19. The donor label of this sample is uncertain. Sequencing was carried out using peripheral blood. The rearrangement uses TRBV2 and TRBJ1-1; 7 bases line up with TRBD1. In DNA, the CDR3 is TGTGCCAGCGGAGGACAGGACACTGAAGCTTTCTTT. It codes for CASGGQDTEAFF.